This T cell receptor (beta chain) was observed in a study of T cell responses to AZD1222 COVID-19 vaccine. Study-level points and caveats: A reported finding is that nearly half of spike-specific TCRs target unmutated variant regions.

This clone was picked up one time. Its matching antigen is unknown. The germline V gene encodes CDR1 ENHRY and CDR2 SYGVKD. Trimming removed 6 bases from V and 0 bases from J; junction bases left unmatched: 1. The CDR3 has 14 amino acids. The assay was immunoSEQ multiplex PCR, and TCRdb's table has in-frame clones only and misses some. The repertoire includes some 110,000 clones, approximately 85% of them detected once, and 3.9% sits in the top ten. The starting material was peripheral blood, obtained on day 0 of MenACWY control vaccination. The receptor was isolated from an adult in good health. This chain links TRBV10-3 with TRBJ2-1, with 8 bases that match TRBD2. CDR3 protein: CAIRGTSSYNEQFF. The CDR3 DNA sequence: TGTGCCATCAGGGGGACTAGCTCCTACAATGAGCAGTTCTTC.